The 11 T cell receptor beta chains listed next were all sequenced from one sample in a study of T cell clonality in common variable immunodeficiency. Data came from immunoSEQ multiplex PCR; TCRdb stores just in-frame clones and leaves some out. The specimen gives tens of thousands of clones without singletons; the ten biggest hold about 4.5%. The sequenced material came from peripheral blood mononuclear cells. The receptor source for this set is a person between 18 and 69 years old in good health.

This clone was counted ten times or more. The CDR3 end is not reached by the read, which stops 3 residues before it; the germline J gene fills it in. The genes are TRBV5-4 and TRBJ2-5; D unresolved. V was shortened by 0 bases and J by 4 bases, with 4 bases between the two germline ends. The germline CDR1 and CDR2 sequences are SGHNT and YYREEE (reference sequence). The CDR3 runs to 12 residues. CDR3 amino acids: CASSLDSETQYF. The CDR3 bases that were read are TGTGCCAGCAGCTTGGACTCAGAGACC.

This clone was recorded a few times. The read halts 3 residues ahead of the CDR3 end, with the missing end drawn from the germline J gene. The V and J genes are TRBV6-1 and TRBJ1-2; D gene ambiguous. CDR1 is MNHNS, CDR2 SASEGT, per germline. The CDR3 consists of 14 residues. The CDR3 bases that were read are TGTGCCAGCAGTGGAGGCAGGTCCACCTACGAC. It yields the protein CASSGGRSTYD. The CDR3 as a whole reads CASSGGRSTYDYTF.

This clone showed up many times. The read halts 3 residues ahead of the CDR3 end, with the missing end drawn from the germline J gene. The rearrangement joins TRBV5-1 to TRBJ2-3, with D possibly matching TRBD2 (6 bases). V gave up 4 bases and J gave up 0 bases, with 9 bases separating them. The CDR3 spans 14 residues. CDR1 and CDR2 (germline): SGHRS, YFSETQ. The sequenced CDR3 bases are TGCGCCAGCAGCCGGGACTTAAGCACAGATACG. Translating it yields CASSRDLSTDT. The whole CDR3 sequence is CASSRDLSTDTQYF.

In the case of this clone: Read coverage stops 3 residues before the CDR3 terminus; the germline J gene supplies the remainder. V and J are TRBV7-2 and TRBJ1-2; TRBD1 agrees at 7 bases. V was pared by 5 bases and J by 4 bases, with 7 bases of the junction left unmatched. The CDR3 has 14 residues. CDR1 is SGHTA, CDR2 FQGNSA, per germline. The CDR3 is CASSQGGDGYGYTF. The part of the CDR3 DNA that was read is TGTGCCAGCAGCCAGGGGGGAGATGGCTATGGC.

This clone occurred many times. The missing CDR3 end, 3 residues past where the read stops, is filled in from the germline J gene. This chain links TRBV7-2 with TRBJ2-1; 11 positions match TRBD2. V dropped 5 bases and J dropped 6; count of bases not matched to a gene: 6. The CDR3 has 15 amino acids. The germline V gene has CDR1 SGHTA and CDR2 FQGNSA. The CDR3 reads CASSLTSGSGNEQFF. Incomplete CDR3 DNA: TGTGCCAGCAGCCTAACTAGCGGGAGCGGCAATGAG.

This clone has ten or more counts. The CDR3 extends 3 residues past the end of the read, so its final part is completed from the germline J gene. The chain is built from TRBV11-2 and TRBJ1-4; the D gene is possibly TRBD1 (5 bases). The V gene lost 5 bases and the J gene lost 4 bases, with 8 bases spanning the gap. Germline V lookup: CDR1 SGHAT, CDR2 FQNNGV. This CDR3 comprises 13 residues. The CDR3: CASSPGLNEKLFF. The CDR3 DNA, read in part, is TGTGCCAGCAGCCCGGGACTTAATGAAAAA.

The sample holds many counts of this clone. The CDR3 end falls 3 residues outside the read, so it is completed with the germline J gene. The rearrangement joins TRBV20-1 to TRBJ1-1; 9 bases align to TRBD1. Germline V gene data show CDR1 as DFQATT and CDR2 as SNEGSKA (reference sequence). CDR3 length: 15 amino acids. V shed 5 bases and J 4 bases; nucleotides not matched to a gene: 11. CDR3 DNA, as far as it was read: TGCAGTGCTCATCCTACAGGGGGCCGTCGCACTGAA. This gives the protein CSAHPTGGRRTE. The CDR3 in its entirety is CSAHPTGGRRTEAFF.

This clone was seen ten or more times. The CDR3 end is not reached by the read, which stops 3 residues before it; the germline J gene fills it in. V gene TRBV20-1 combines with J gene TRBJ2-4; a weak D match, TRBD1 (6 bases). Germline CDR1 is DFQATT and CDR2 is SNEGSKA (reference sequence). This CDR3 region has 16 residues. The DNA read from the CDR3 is TGCAGTGCTAGAGCCCCTCGGGCAGGGGTAAACTATGGT. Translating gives CSARAPRAGVNYG. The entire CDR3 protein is CSARAPRAGVNYGQYF.

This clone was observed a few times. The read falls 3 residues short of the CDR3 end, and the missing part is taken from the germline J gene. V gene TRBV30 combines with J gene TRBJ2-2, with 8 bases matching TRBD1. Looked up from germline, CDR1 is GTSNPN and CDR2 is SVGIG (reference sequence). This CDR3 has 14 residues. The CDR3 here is CAWNLGQGGGKLFF. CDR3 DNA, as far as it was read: TGTGCCTGGAACCTAGGACAGGGAGGCGGAAAG.

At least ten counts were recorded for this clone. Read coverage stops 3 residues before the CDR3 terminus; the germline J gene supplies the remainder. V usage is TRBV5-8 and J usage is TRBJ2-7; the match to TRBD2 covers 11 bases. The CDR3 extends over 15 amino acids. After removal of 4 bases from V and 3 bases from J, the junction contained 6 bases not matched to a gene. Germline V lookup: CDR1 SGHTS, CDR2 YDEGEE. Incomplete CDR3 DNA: TGTGCCAGCAGCCGACTAGCGGGACAACTCTACGAG. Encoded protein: CASSRLAGQLYE. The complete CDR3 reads CASSRLAGQLYEQYF.

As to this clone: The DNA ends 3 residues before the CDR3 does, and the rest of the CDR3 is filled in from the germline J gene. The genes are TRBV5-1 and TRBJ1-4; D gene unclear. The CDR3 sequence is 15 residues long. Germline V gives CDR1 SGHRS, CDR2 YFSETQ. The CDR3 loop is CASSLRGPLNSPLFF. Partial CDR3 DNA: TGCGCCAGCAGCTTACGGGGTCCCCTCAATTCACCA.